The rows below give T cell receptor beta chains drawn from one sample of a study of early T cells in non-severe SARS-CoV-2 infection. TCRdb passed the 5' RACE reads through MiXCR, listing each CDR3 protein once. The profile covers tens of thousands of distinct CDR3 sequences, with 10% appearing a single time and about 4.3% taken by the ten largest. The sequencing input was whole blood. The receptors come from an adult who was a healthcare worker with PCR-confirmed SARS-CoV-2 infection or an uninfected control (not recorded which). CDR3s include the opening cysteine and the closing phenylalanine or tryptophan. A D gene is named only where the DNA matches it firmly. Some rows mark clone size as missing; the rest say once, few, many or name a class of expanded clone.

TRBD1	TRBV6-6	many	TRBJ1-2	TGTGCCAGCAGTTACGGACAGGACGGCGGCTACACCTTC	CASSYGQDGGYTF
NA	TRBV19	many	TRBJ2-3	TGTGCCAGTAGTATGCCTCCGGGGGGCACAGATACGCAGTATTTT	CASSMPPGGTDTQYF
NA	TRBV24-1	many	TRBJ2-3	TGTGCCACCAGTGATGGGGGCATCACAGATACGCAGTATTTT	CATSDGGITDTQYF
TRBD1	TRBV7-2	many	TRBJ2-7	TGTGCCAGCAGCTCCCGGGACAGGGATCCCTACGAGCAGTACTTC	CASSSRDRDPYEQYF
TRBD2	TRBV6-5	few	TRBJ2-1	TGTGCCAGCAAAGGACTAGCGGGGGCCTACAATGAGCAGTTCTTC	CASKGLAGAYNEQFF
NA	TRBV4-1	few	TRBJ2-3	TGCGCCAGCAGCCAAGGGGGAACCAGAGGGACGCAGTATTTT	CASSQGGTRGTQYF
NA	TRBV25-1	many	TRBJ2-7	TGTGCCAGCCGAGGGGGAATCTACGAGCAGTACTTC	CASRGGIYEQYF
NA	TRBV20-1	NA	TRBJ1-1	TGCAGTGCTAGACCCAGGGCTATGAACACTGAAGCTTTCTTT	CSARPRAMNTEAFF
TRBD1	TRBV12-3/TRBV12-4	NA	TRBJ1-1	TGTGCCAGCAGTTTACAGGGGGCCACTGAAGCTTTCTTT	CASSLQGATEAFF
NA	TRBV7-2	many	TRBJ2-5	TGTGCCAGCAGTTTTGCAGCGAGGGGGTCAGAGACCCAGTACTTC	CASSFAARGSETQYF
TRBD2	TRBV20-1	NA	TRBJ2-2	TGCAGTGCTAGACCTTGGACTAGCAACACCGGGGAGCTGTTTTTT	CSARPWTSNTGELFF
TRBD2	TRBV4-3	once	TRBJ2-7	TGCGCCAGCAGCCCCTCGGCGGGGGCCTACGAGCAGTACTTC	CASSPSAGAYEQYF
NA	TRBV6-5	few	TRBJ1-1	TGTGCCAGCAGGTATCAGGGTTACACTGAAGCTTTCTTT	CASRYQGYTEAFF